This T cell receptor (beta chain) was sequenced in a study of blood T cells in healthy people across ages. Study conclusions and caveats: Long-lived donors exceeded aged donors in naive CD4+ cells and diversity. The fall in TCR beta diversity per million T cells was roughly linear with age.

CDR3 length: 14 residues. Trimming left V 4 bases short and J 3 bases short, with 10 bases between. CDR1 and CDR2 (germline): MNHNS, SASEGT. Then a second PCR, running roughly 7 to 11 cycles, was carried out with a sample-barcoded 5' primer and a J-beta primer mix. Every cDNA molecule bore a tag from a template-switch adaptor containing 12 random nucleotides. Via MiXCR, TCRdb re-called the 5' RACE reads, giving one row per CDR3 protein. Altogether about a million distinct CDR3 sequences are present, around 46% being singletons, with the ten largest covering roughly 13%. Staff drew approximately 9.7 milliliters of peripheral blood from each donor. With respect to this clonotype: Its antigen remains unknown.

The sequence came from a man younger than 40 in good health. Specimen: blood. The chain has TRBV6-1 and TRBJ1-5; D possibly corresponds to TRBD1 (6 bases). The CDR3 bases are TGTGCCAGCAGTGCCACAGGGAACAATCAGCCCCAGCATTTT. It yields the protein CASSATGNNQPQHF.